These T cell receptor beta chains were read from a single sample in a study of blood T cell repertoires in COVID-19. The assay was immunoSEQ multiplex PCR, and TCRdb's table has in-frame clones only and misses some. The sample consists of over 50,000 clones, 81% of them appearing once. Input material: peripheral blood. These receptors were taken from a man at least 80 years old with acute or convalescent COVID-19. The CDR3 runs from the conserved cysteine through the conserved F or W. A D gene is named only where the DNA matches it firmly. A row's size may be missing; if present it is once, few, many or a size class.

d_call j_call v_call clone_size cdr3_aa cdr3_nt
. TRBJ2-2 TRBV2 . CASSYRENTGELFF TGTGCCAGCAGTTACAGGGAAAACACCGGGGAGCTGTTTTTT
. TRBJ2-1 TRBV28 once CASSFRGSRSEQFF TGTGCCAGCAGTTTCAGAGGGAGTAGAAGTGAGCAGTTCTTC
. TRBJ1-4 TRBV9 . CASSVGGTNEKLFF TGTGCCAGCAGCGTCGGAGGGACTAATGAAAAACTGTTTTTT
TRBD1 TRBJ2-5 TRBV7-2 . CASSLAGTGETQYF TGTGCCAGCAGCCTTGCCGGGACAGGGGAAACCCAGTACTTC
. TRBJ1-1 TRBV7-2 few CASSFDRRNTEAFF TGTGCCAGCAGTTTCGACAGGCGCAACACTGAAGCTTTCTTT
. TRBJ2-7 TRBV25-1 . CASSEPGRTNEQYF TGTGCCAGCAGTGAGCCAGGGCGGACCAACGAGCAGTACTTC
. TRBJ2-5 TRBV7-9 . CASSLGFSATSQTQYF TGTGCCAGCAGCTTAGGTTTTAGCGCCACCAGTCAGACCCAGTACTTC
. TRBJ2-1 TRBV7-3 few CASSSQSSTGSEQFF TGTGCCAGCAGCTCCCAAAGTTCGACAGGTAGTGAGCAGTTCTTC
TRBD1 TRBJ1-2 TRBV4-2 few CASSQDRGQAYYGYTF TGTGCCAGCAGCCAAGATAGGGGGCAGGCATACTATGGCTACACCTTC
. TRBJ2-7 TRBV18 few CASSPRDSNYEQYF TGTGCCAGCTCACCTCGGGACTCCAACTACGAGCAGTACTTC
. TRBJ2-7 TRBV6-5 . CASSYSNAGLYEQYF TGTGCCAGCAGTTACTCGAATGCAGGGCTCTACGAGCAGTACTTC
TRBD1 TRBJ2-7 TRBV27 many CASSTGQEHEQYF TGTGCCAGCAGCACGGGACAGGAACACGAGCAGTACTTC
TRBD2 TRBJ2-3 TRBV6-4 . CASRAPGTSGSSTDTQYF TGTGCCAGCAGGGCGCCCGGGACTAGCGGATCTAGCACAGATACGCAGTATTTT
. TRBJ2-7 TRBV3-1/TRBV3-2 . CASSGAGWGEQYF TGTGCCAGCAGCGGCGCGGGGTGGGGCGAGCAGTACTTC
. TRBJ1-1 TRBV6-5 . CASGSRGTEAFF TGTGCCAGCGGCTCGCGAGGCACTGAAGCTTTCTTT
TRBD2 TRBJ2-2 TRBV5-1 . CASSFTPSGSSNTGELFF TGCGCCAGCAGCTTTACGCCTAGCGGGAGCTCGAACACCGGGGAGCTGTTTTTT
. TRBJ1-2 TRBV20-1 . CSASMAGKGYTF TGCAGTGCTAGTATGGCAGGCAAAGGCTACACCTTC
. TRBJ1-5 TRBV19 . CASSRQANQPQHF TGTGCCAGTTCTCGGCAGGCGAATCAGCCCCAGCATTTT
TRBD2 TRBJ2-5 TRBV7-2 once CASSLKRGGFETQYF TGTGCCAGCAGCCTCAAGCGGGGGGGCTTCGAGACCCAGTACTTC
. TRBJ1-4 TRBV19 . CASSPRGRGGNEKLFF TGTGCCAGTAGTCCACGAGGTCGCGGGGGGAATGAAAAACTGTTTTTT
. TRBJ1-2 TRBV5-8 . CASSPGVGAGYGYTF TGTGCCAGCAGCCCCGGCGTAGGGGCCGGCTATGGCTACACCTTC
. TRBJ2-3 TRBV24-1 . CATSPRFGDTQYF TGTGCCACCAGCCCCCGTTTCGGAGATACGCAGTATTTT
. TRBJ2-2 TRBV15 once CATSRAAAGAGTGELFF TGTGCCACCAGCAGAGCCGCGGCGGGGGCAGGAACCGGGGAGCTGTTTTTT
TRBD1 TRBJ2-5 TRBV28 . CASSFGQGAKTQYF TGTGCCAGCAGTTTTGGACAGGGGGCGAAGACCCAGTACTTC
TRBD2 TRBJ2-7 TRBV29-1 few CSVETGGSLEQYF TGCAGCGTTGAGACGGGAGGATCTCTGGAGCAGTACTTC
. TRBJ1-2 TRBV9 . CASSIAGADGYTF TGTGCCAGCAGTATTGCGGGGGCAGATGGCTACACCTTC
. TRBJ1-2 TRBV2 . CASSDGLPLLGYGYTF TGTGCCAGCAGTGATGGGCTGCCGCTTCTTGGCTATGGCTACACCTTC
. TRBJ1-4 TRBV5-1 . CASSLETGEKLFF TGCGCCAGCAGCTTGGAGACGGGGGAAAAACTGTTTTTT
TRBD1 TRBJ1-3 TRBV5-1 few CASSPGGPGNTIYF TGCGCCAGCAGCCCAGGGGGTCCCGGAAACACCATATATTTT
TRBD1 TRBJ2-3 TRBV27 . CASSKNRGQDTQYF TGTGCCAGCAGTAAAAACAGGGGACAAGATACGCAGTATTTT
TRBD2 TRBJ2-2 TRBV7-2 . CASSLEVGGAGELFF TGTGCCAGCAGCTTAGAAGTGGGGGGGGCCGGGGAGCTGTTTTTT
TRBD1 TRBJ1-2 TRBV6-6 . CAESDRGRNGYTF TGTGCCGAGTCCGACAGGGGGCGGAATGGCTACACCTTC
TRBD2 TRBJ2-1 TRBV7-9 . CASSFREAGLYNEQFF TGTGCCAGCAGCTTTCGGGAAGCGGGACTCTACAATGAGCAGTTCTTC
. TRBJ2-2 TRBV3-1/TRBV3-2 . CASSPLIAGELFF TGTGCCAGCAGCCCCTTGATAGCCGGGGAGCTGTTTTTT
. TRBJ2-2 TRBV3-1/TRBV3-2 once CASSQEGGADTGELFF TGTGCCAGCAGCCAAGAGGGGGGGGCTGACACCGGGGAGCTGTTTTTT
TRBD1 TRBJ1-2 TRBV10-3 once CAISPGQVNYGYTF TGTGCCATCAGCCCGGGACAGGTGAACTATGGCTACACCTTC
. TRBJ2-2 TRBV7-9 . CVPRAKLDGELFF TGTGTCCCGCGGGCCAAATTAGACGGGGAGCTGTTTTTT
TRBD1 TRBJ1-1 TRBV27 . CASSLFDRVNTEAFF TGTGCCAGCAGTTTATTTGACAGGGTGAACACTGAAGCTTTCTTT
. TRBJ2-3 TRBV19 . CASSIQDSTDTQYF TGTGCCAGTAGTATTCAGGATTCCACAGATACGCAGTATTTT
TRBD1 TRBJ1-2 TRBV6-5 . CASSYTGGYYGYTF TGTGCCAGCAGTTACACAGGGGGCTACTATGGCTACACCTTC
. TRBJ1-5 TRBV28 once CASSRQEWDSNQPQHF TGTGCCAGCAGTAGACAGGAATGGGATAGCAATCAGCCCCAGCATTTT
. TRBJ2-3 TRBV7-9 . CAIPTSLGTDTQYF TGTGCCATCCCCACTAGCTTGGGCACAGATACGCAGTATTTT
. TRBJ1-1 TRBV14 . CASSQGLQGTEAFF TGTGCCAGCAGCCAAGGTCTTCAGGGGACTGAAGCTTTCTTT
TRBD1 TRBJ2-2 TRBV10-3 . CAITRTGNTGELFF TGTGCCATCACCAGGACAGGGAACACCGGGGAGCTGTTTTTT
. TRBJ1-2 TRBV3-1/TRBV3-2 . CASSQDPSTVYGYTF TGTGCCAGCAGCCAAGATCCGTCGACTGTTTATGGCTACACCTTC
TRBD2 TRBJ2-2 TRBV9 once CASSSGLGNTGELFF TGTGCCAGCAGCTCCGGACTAGGGAACACCGGGGAGCTGTTTTTT
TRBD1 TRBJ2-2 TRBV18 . CASSPWTVGTGGTGELFF TGTGCCAGCTCACCGTGGACCGTCGGGACAGGGGGCACCGGGGAGCTGTTTTTT
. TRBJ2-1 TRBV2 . CATQEFSGYNEQFF TGTGCCACCCAAGAGTTCAGCGGCTACAATGAGCAGTTCTTC
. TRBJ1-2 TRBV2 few CASSGGYRATYGYTF TGTGCCAGCAGTGGGGGTTACAGGGCTACCTATGGCTACACCTTC
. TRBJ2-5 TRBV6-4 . CASSPRGGETQYF TGTGCCAGCAGCCCCCGAGGGGGAGAGACCCAGTACTTC